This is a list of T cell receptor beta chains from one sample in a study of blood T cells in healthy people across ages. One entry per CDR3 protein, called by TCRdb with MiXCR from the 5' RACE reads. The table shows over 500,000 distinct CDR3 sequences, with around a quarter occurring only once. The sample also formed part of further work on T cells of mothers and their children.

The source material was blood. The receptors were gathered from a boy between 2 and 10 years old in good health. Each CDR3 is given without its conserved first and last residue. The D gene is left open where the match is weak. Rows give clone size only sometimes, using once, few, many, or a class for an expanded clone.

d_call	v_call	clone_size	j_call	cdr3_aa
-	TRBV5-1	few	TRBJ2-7	ASSLEPKLYEQY
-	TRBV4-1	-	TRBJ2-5	ASSQGLAVGGQETQY
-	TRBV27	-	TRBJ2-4	ASSLSMQEGGAENIQY
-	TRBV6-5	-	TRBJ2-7	ASSYRRVSYEQY
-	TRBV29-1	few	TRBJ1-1	SVVQNTEAF
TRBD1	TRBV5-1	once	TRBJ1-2	ASSSGQGRLENYGYT
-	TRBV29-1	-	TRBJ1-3	SVEEKRRGSSGNTIY
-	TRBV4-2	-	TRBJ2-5	ASSQERDLSGETQY
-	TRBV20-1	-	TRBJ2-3	SASGDRPFTDTQY
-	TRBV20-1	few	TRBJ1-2	SATKDSRSCT
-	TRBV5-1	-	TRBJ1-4	ASSLAGANEKLF
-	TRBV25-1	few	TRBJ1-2	ASSESRRSGYT
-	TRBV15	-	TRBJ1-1	ATSSGRWVGDTEAF
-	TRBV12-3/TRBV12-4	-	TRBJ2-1	ASRPTDGHNEQF
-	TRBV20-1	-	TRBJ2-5	SASTRRETQY
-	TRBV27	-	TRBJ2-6	ASSLNWANVLT
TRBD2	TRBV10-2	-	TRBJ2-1	ASSDNSGALYNEQF
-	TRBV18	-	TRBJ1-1	ASSPLPGLNTEAF
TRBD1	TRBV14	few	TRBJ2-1	ASSHRTGGGQLTFSSYNEQF
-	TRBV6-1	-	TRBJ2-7	ASTWQDNEQY
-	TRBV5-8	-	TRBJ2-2	ASSFRAGPKNTGELF
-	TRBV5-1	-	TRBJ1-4	ASSFGRGREKLF